This record covers a single T cell receptor (beta chain). CDR1 is MNHEY, CDR2 SMNVEV, per germline (reference sequence). The ends were cut back, 3 bases at V and 5 bases at J, with 8 bases in the middle. The CDR3 length is 13 residues. Per the original data handling: The assay estimated nucleated cells by amplifying reference gene primers. Assay: immunoSEQ multiplex PCR; the TCRdb copy retains only in-frame clones and omits some. The V and J calls and clone size come from that table; D and trimming were worked out from the DNA. This sample has 250,000 to 350,000 clones, with around 90% found just once. The cohort comprised adults aged about 18 to 90 years residing in approximately 25 US areas. Recovered status in Cohort 3 required two negative PCRs, clearance, or symptom resolution. These data come from a study of blood T cell repertoires in COVID-19. Study summary: Some COVID-19 samples were acute and others convalescent; all came from the United States, Italy and Spain.

This TCR was recovered from a woman aged 30 to 39 who had recovered from COVID-19. The sample was PBMCs or T cells enriched from blood (not recorded which). The chain has TRBV27 and TRBJ1-5, with D maybe TRBD1 (5 bases). The CDR3 DNA reads TGTGCCAGCAGTTTTTCGGGGGATCAGCCCCAGCATTTT. The encoded protein is CASSFSGDQPQHF.